This T cell receptor (beta chain) derives from a study of blood T cell repertoires in COVID-19. Generated by immunoSEQ multiplex PCR, the TCRdb table keeps only in-frame clones and is missing some. Of 130,000 to 150,000 clones listed, approximately 91% were seen once; the top ten hold about 2.5%. This clone was detected only a few times. The CDR3 extends over 13 amino acids. The chain is built from TRBV21-1 and TRBJ1-5; TRBD1, the table's D call, was not compared with the DNA. TRBV21-1 is described as a pseudogene. This TCR was recovered from a human donor in a cohort sampled during active COVID-19. Specimen: peripheral blood. The CDR3, as DNA: TGTGCCAGCAGCCGACGCAATATACAGGAAGAGCATTTT. This codes for CASSRRNIQEEHF.